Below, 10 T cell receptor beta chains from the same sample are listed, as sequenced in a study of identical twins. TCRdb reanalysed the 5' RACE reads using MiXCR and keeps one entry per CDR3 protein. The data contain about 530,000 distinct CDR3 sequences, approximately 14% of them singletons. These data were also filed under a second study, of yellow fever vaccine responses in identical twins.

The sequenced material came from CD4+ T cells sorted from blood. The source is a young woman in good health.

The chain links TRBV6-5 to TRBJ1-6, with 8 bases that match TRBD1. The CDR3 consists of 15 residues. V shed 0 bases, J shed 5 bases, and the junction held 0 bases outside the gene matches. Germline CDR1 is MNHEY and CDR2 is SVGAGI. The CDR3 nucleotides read TGTGCCAGCAGTTACTCACAGGGGGATAATTCACCCCTCCACTTT. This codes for CASSYSQGDNSPLHF.

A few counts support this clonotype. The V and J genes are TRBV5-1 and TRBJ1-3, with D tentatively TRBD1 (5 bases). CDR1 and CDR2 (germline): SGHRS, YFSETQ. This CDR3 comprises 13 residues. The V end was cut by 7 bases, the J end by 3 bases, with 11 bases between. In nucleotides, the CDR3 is TGCGCCAGCCGGGGGTCGGGTGGAAACACCATATATTTT. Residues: CASRGSGGNTIYF.

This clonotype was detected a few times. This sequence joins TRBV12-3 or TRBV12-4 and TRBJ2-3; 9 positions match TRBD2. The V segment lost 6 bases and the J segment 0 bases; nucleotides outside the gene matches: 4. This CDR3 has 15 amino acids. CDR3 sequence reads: CASRPTSGSTDTQYF. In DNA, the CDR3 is TGTGCCAGCAGGCCGACTAGCGGCAGCACAGATACGCAGTATTTT.

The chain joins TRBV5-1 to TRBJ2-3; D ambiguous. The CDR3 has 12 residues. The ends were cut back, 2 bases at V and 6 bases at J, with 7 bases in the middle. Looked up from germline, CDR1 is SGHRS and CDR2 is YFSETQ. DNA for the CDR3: TGCGCCAGCAGCTTCGAGTTGGATACGCAGTATTTT. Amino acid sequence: CASSFELDTQYF.

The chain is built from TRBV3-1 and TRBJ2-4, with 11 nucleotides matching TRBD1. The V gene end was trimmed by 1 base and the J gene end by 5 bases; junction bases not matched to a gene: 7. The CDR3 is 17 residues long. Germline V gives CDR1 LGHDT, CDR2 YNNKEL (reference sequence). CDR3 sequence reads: CASSQGVGTGGQNIQYF. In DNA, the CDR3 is TGTGCCAGCAGCCAAGGTGTTGGGACAGGGGGGCAAAACATTCAGTACTTC. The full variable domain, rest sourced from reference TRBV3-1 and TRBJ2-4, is DTAVSQTPKYLVTQMGNDKSIKCEQNLGHDTMYWYKQDSKKFLKIMFSYNNKELIINETVPNRFSPKSPDKAHLNLHINSLELGDSAVYFCASSQGVGTGGQNIQYFGAGTRLSVL.

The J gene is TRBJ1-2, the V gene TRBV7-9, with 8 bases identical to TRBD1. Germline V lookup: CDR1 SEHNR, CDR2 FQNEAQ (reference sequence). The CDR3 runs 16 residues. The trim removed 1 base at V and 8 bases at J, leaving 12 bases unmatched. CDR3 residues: CASSLGTGTTLWGYTF. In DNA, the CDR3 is TGTGCCAGCAGCTTAGGGACAGGGACTACTCTATGGGGCTACACCTTC. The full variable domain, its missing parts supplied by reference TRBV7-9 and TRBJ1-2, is DTGVSQNPRHKITKRGQNVTFRCDPISEHNRLYWYRQTLGQGPEFLTYFQNEAQLEKSRLLSDRFSAERPKGSFSTLEIQRTEQGDSAMYLCASSLGTGTTLWGYTFGSGTRLTVV.

The CDR3: CSATNLAGPTDTQYF. For the CDR3, the DNA is TGCAGTGCGACGAATCTAGCGGGGCCAACAGATACGCAGTATTTT. The V gene is TRBV20-1, the J gene TRBJ2-3; TRBD2 aligns across 9 bases. Germline V gene lookup returns CDR1 DFQATT and CDR2 SNEGSKA (reference sequence). The CDR3 totals 15 residues. V was clipped by 6 bases and J by 3 bases; unmatched bases: 10.

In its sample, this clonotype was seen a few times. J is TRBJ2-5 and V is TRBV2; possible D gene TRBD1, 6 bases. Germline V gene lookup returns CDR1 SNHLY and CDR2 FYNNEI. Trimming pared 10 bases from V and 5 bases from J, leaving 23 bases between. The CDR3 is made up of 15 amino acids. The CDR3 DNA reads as TGTGCCACCCAAATGGGGGCGAGGATCACGGAGACCCAGTACTTC. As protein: CATQMGARITETQYF. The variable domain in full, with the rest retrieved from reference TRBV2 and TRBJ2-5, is EPEVTQTPSHQVTQMGQEVILRCVPISNHLYFYWYRQILGQKVEFLVSFYNNEISEKSEIFDDQFSVERPDGSNFTLKIRSTKLEDSAMYFCATQMGARITETQYFGPGTRLLVL.

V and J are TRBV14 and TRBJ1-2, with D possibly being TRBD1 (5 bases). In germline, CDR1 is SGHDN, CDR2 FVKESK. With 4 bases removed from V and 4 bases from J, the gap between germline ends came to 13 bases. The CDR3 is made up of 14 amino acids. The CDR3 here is CASSPPAGIYGYTF. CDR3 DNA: TGTGCCAGCAGCCCCCCCGCAGGGATCTATGGCTACACCTTC.

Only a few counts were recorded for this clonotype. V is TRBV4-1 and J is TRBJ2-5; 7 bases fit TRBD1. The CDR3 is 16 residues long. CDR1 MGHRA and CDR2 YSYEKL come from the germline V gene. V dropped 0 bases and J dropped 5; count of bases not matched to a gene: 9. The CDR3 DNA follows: TGCGCCAGCAGCCAAGATCCGACAGGGTGGCACGAGACCCAGTACTTC. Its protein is CASSQDPTGWHETQYF.